The clone carrying this TCR beta chain appeared many times. The antigen remains unidentified. The sample is drawn from a study of identical twins. The V and J ends lost 6 bases and 8 bases, in that order; junction bases with no gene match: 14. Germline V gene sequence: CDR1 MNHNS, CDR2 SASEGT. The CDR3 runs to 15 residues. TCRdb ran MiXCR on the 5' RACE reads and lists one entry per CDR3 protein. The sample yields 600,000 to 800,000 distinct CDR3 sequences, less than 25% seen once. Points from the study as a whole: Its conclusions, products of cross-sectional statistical analysis, did not come from following the same donors.

This sample was shared with a second study, whose subject was T cells expressing NK-cell markers. As that study records: The CD3+CD56-NKG2C+ fraction of several donors was likewise dominated by these clonotypes.

The source of this sequence is a woman younger than 35 in good health. V is TRBV6-1 and J is TRBJ1-2; 8 bases agree with TRBD1. Specimen: PBMCs. The CDR3 DNA sequence: TGTGCCAGCAGCCGATCCGACAGGGGAGGGAGAGGCTACACCTTC. This translates into CASSRSDRGGRGYTF.